A single sample gave rise to the 18 T cell receptor beta chains below, sequenced in a study of blood T cell repertoires in COVID-19. Only in-frame clones appear in the TCRdb table, and some are missing; sequencing was by immunoSEQ multiplex PCR. The sample has about 220,000 clones, around 82% seen once; the top ten hold more than 7%. The material sequenced was peripheral blood. Receptors were obtained from a woman in her 70s with acute or convalescent COVID-19.

The chain uses TRBV5-1 and TRBJ1-1; 7 nucleotides align to TRBD1. The CDR3 sequence is 14 residues long. Germline V gene lookup returns CDR1 SGHRS and CDR2 YFSETQ. The V segment lost 0 bases and the J segment 4 bases; nucleotides outside the gene matches: 3. Here the CDR3 reads CASSLAQGSTEAFF. Here the CDR3 DNA reads TGCGCCAGCAGCTTGGCACAGGGGAGCACTGAAGCTTTCTTT.

V gene TRBV11-2 combines with J gene TRBJ2-2, with 8 positions matching TRBD1. CDR3 length equals 15 residues. Germline CDR1 reads SGHAT; CDR2 reads FQNNGV. Trimming at V came to 5 bases and at J to 6 bases, leaving 8 bases not matched to a gene. The CDR3 region is CASSPQTGVPGELFF. In DNA form, the CDR3 reads TGTGCCAGCAGCCCTCAGACAGGGGTCCCCGGGGAGCTGTTTTTT.

The V call is TRBV12-3 or TRBV12-4, the J call TRBJ2-2; the D gene is possibly TRBD2 (7 bases). V was trimmed by 5 bases and J by 5 bases, leaving 9 bases between them. There are 13 residues in the CDR3. The CDR3 protein is CASSGGATGELFF. The CDR3 nucleotides read TGTGCCAGCAGTGGGGGGGCAACCGGGGAGCTGTTTTTT.

To note about this clone: A much larger clone differs from this one at a single base, so this may be a read error. Different DNA sequences within this sample yield the same CDR3. The chain employs TRBV5-4 and TRBJ2-1, with 12 bases fitting TRBD2. Germline V gene sequence: CDR1 SGHNT, CDR2 YYREEE (reference sequence). The V gene end was trimmed by 4 bases and the J gene end by 3 bases; junction bases not matched to a gene: 2. The CDR3 contains 15 residues. Written as DNA, the CDR3 is TGTGCCAGCAGCCCGGGACTAGCGGGCTACAATGAGCAGTTCTTC. Amino acids: CASSPGLAGYNEQFF.

V is TRBV15 and J is TRBJ1-1; 7 bases map to TRBD1. Germline CDR1 and CDR2: LNHNV and YYDKDF (reference sequence). V dropped 2 bases and J dropped 7; count of bases not matched to a gene: 7. This CDR3 has 14 residues. The CDR3 spells CATSRRDRQFEAFF. The CDR3 DNA reads TGTGCCACCAGCAGAAGGGACAGACAATTTGAAGCTTTCTTT.

The V call is TRBV5-1, the J call TRBJ1-2, with TRBD1 matching 11 bases. The CDR3 spans 18 residues. V lost 3 bases and J lost 6; bases outside the gene matches: 16. CDR1 and CDR2 (germline): SGHRS, YFSETQ. The CDR3 here is CASSSYIAGTGGANGYTF. DNA of the CDR3: TGCGCCAGCAGCTCCTACATCGCCGGGACAGGGGGGGCGAATGGCTACACCTTC. Drawing the rest from reference TRBV5-1 and TRBJ1-2, the complete variable domain is KAGVTQTPRYLIKTRGQQVTLSCSPISGHRSVSWYQQTPGQGLQFLFEYFSETQRNKGNFPGRFSGRQFSNSRSEMNVSTLELGDSALYLCASSSYIAGTGGANGYTFGSGTRLTVV.

The J gene is TRBJ1-1, the V gene TRBV27, with TRBD1 matching 7 bases. Per germline, CDR1 MNHEY and CDR2 SMNVEV (reference sequence). V shed 6 bases and J 2 bases; nucleotides not matched to a gene: 6. The CDR3 runs 14 residues. The CDR3 here is CASRPTGKNTEAFF. For the CDR3, the DNA is TGTGCCAGCAGGCCGACAGGGAAAAACACTGAAGCTTTCTTT.

The V and J genes are TRBV20-1 and TRBJ1-1, with a possible D match to TRBD1 (5 bases). Trimming pared 3 bases from V and 4 bases from J, leaving 12 bases between. The CDR3 is 13 amino acids. Germline values: CDR1 DFQATT, CDR2 SNEGSKA (reference sequence). CDR3 coding DNA: TGCAGTGCTAGTGGGGGAGCTCTCACTGAAGCTTTCTTT. Translated, it gives CSASGGALTEAFF.

This clone showed up many times. This chain links TRBV27 with TRBJ2-1; 8 nucleotides align to TRBD2. The CDR3 length is 15 residues. Germline V lookup: CDR1 MNHEY, CDR2 SMNVEV (reference sequence). The J segment lost 7 bases and the V segment lost 2 bases, leaving 7 bases of the junction unmatched. The CDR3 bases are TGTGCCAGCAGTTTAGGGGTGGGCGGGGGGAATGAGCAGTTCTTC. Encoded protein: CASSLGVGGGNEQFF.

This chain connects TRBV5-1 to TRBJ1-6, with 7 bases aligning to TRBD1. With V trimmed by 1 base and J by 10 bases, 11 bases remained unmatched. The CDR3 spans 16 residues. The germline gives CDR1 SGHRS, CDR2 YFSETQ. Here the CDR3 reads CASSLNRQGVGSPLHF. CDR3 DNA: TGCGCCAGCAGCTTGAATCGACAGGGAGTAGGGTCACCCCTCCACTTT.

This clone was counted a few times. The CDR3: CASSLESQGSVKLFF. The CDR3 DNA follows: TGCGCCAGCAGCTTGGAGTCTCAGGGTAGTGTAAAACTGTTTTTT. V gene TRBV5-1 combines with J gene TRBJ1-4; D is perhaps TRBD1 (5 bases). This CDR3 is built from 15 residues. Germline CDR1 SGHRS, CDR2 YFSETQ. The ends were cut back, 0 bases at V and 10 bases at J, with 16 bases in the middle.

This chain connects TRBV2 to TRBJ2-3; D might be TRBD1 (6 bases). CDR1 and CDR2 from the germline V gene are SNHLY and FYNNEI. Between the trimmed V and J ends, which lost 8 bases and 2 bases, there was a span of 14 bases. The CDR3 spans 14 residues. In DNA, the CDR3 is TGTGCCAGCGTGACAGGCCCCGCCACAGATACGCAGTATTTT. Translated: CASVTGPATDTQYF.

The chain couples TRBV11-2 to TRBJ1-1; D unresolved. The CDR3 has 13 amino acids. Trimming removed 5 bases from V and 1 base from J, with 8 bases in between. Germline V gene data show CDR1 as SGHAT and CDR2 as FQNNGV. CDR3 DNA sequence: TGTGCCAGCAGCGATCAGGAGAACACTGAAGCTTTCTTT. Its translation: CASSDQENTEAFF. Looking up the rest from reference TRBV11-2 and TRBJ1-1 gives the full variable domain: EAGVAQSPRYKIIEKRQSVAFWCNPISGHATLYWYQQILGQGPKLLIQFQNNGVVDDSQLPKDRFSAERLKGVDSTLKIQPAKLEDSAVYLCASSDQENTEAFFGQGTRLTVV.

The chain uses TRBV19 and TRBJ1-5, with 7 bases lining up with TRBD1. The CDR3 loop spans 15 amino acids. With 5 bases clipped from V and 5 bases from J, the junction kept 9 bases outside the gene matches. CDR1 and CDR2 from the germline V gene are LNHDA and SQIVND (reference sequence). The CDR3 region is CASSDTGDRDQPQHF. Here the CDR3 DNA reads TGTGCCAGTAGTGACACAGGGGATAGGGATCAGCCCCAGCATTTT.

The gene calls are TRBV19 and TRBJ1-2; D gene uncertain. The CDR3 is 14 amino acids. The V end was cut by 3 bases, the J end by 0 bases, with 8 bases between. Per germline, CDR1 LNHDA and CDR2 SQIVND (reference sequence). CDR3 nucleotides: TGTGCCAGTAGTATGGCGGCGGCTAACTATGGCTACACCTTC. This sequence encodes CASSMAAANYGYTF.

This rearrangement joins TRBV6-5 to TRBJ1-3, with D perhaps matching TRBD1 (5 bases). The V gene lost 4 bases and the J gene lost 2 bases, with 6 bases spanning the gap. Germline loops: CDR1 MNHEY, CDR2 SVGAGI. The CDR3 extends over 13 amino acids. The CDR3 region has the DNA TGTGCCAGCAGTTTCAGGGCTGGAAACACCATATATTTT. Translation gives CASSFRAGNTIYF.

A few counts support this clone. The chain uses TRBV5-8 and TRBJ2-5, with 11 nucleotides matching TRBD2. With 3 bases clipped from V and 2 bases from J, the junction kept 6 bases outside the gene matches. The length of the CDR3 is 16 residues. CDR1 and CDR2 (germline): SGHTS, YDEGEE. CDR3 sequence reads: CASSSGTSGEQETQYF. CDR3 bases: TGTGCCAGCAGCTCCGGGACTAGCGGAGAACAAGAGACCCAGTACTTC. Complete variable domain (other parts from reference TRBV5-8 and TRBJ2-5): EAGVTQSPTHLIKTRGQQATLRCSPISGHTSVYWYQQALGLGLQFLLWYDEGEERNRGNFPPRFSGRQFPNYSSELNVNALELEDSALYLCASSSGTSGEQETQYFGPGTRLLVL.

This clone was observed a few times. The V call is TRBV24-1, the J call TRBJ1-2; no firm D call. The germline V and J ends were trimmed by 1 base and 4 bases, with 9 bases remaining between them. The CDR3 is 14 amino acids. Per germline, CDR1 KGHDR and CDR2 SFDVKD. CDR3 loop: CATSDFSLSYGYTF. CDR3 coding DNA: TGTGCCACCAGTGATTTCTCCCTCTCCTATGGCTACACCTTC.